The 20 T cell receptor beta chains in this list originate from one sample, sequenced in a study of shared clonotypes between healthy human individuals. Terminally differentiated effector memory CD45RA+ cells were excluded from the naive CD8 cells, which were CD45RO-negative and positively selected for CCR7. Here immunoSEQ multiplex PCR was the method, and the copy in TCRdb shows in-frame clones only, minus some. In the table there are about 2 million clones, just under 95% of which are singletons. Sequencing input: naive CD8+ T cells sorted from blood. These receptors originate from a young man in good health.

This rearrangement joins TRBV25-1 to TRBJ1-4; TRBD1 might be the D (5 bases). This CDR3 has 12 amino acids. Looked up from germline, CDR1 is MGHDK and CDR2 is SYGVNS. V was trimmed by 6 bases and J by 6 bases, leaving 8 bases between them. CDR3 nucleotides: TGTGCCAGCAGGGGGCAGTATGAAAAACTGTTTTTT. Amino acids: CASRGQYEKLFF.

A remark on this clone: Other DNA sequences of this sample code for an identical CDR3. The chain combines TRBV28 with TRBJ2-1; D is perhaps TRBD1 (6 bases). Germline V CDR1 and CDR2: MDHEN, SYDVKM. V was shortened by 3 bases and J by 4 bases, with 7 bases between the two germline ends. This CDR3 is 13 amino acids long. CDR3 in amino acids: CASSFGQYNEQFF. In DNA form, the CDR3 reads TGTGCCAGCAGTTTTGGACAGTACAATGAGCAGTTCTTC.

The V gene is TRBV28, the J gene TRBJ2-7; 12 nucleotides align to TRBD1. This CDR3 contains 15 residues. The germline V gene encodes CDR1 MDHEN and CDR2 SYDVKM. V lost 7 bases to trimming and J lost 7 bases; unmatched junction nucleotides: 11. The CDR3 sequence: CASKSPGQGAWEQYF. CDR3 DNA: TGTGCCAGCAAATCACCGGGACAGGGGGCTTGGGAGCAGTACTTC.

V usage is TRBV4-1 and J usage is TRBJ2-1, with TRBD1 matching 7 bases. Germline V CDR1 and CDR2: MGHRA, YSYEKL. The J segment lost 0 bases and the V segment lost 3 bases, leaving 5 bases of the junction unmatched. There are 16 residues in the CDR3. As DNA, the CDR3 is TGCGCCAGCAGCCATCCTCCAGGGGGCTCCTACAATGAGCAGTTCTTC. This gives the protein CASSHPPGGSYNEQFF.

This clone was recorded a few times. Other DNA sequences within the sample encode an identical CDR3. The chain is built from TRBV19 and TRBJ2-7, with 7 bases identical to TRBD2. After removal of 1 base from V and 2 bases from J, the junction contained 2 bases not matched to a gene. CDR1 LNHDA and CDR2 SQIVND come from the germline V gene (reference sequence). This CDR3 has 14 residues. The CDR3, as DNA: TGTGCCAGTAGTATAGGCGGGGGAACCTACGAGCAGTACTTC. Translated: CASSIGGGTYEQYF.

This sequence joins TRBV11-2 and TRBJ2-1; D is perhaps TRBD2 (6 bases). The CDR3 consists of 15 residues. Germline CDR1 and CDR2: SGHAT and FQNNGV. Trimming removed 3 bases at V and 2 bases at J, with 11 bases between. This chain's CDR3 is CASSLLAGPYNEQFF. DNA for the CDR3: TGTGCCAGCAGCTTGTTGGCGGGGCCCTACAATGAGCAGTTCTTC.

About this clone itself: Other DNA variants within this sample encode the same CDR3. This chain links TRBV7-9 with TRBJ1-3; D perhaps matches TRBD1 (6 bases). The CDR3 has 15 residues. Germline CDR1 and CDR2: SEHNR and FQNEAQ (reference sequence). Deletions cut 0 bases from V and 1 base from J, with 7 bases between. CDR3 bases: TGTGCCAGCAGCTTAGCCAGGGGATCTGGAAACACCATATATTTT. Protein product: CASSLARGSGNTIYF.

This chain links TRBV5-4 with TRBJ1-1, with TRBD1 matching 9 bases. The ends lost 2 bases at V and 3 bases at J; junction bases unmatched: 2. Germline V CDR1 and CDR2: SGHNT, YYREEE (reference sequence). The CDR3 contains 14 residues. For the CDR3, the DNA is TGTGCCAGCAGCTTCGACAGGGGGTACACTGAAGCTTTCTTT. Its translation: CASSFDRGYTEAFF.

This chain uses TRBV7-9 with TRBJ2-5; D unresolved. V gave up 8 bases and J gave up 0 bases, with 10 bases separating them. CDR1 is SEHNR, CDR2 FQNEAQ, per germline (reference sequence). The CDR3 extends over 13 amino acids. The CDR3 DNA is TGTGCCAGCCGTGATCCTTACCAAGAGACCCAGTACTTC. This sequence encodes CASRDPYQETQYF.

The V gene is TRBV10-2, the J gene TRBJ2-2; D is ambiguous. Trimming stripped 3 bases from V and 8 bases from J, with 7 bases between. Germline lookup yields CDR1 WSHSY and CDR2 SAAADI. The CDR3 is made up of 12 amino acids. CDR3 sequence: CASSEFGGELFF. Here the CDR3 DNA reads TGCGCCAGCAGTGAATTTGGAGGGGAGCTGTTTTTT.

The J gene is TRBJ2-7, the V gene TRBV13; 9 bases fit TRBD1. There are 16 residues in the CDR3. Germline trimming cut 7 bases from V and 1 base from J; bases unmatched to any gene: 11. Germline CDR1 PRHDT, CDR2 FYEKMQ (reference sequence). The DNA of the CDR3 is TGTGCCAGCACAAATACACAGGGGGCGGTATCCTACGAGCAGTACTTC. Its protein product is CASTNTQGAVSYEQYF.

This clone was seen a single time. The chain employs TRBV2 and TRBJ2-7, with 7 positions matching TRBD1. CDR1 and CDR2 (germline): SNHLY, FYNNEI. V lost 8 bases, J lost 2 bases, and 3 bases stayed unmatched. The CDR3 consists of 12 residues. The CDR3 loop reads CASHDRAYEQYF. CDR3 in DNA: TGTGCCAGCCATGACAGGGCCTACGAGCAGTACTTC.

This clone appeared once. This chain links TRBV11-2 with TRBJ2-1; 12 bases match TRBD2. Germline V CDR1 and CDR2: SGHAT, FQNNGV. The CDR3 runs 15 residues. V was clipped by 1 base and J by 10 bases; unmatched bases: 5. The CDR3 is CASSLGLAGDGEQFF. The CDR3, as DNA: TGTGCCAGCAGCTTAGGACTAGCGGGGGACGGAGAGCAGTTCTTC.

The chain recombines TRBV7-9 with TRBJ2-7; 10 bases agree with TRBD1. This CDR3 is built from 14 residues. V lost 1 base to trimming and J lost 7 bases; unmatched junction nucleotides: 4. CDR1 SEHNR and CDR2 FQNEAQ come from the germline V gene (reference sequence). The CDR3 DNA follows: TGTGCCAGCAGCTTAGGACAGGGGGCTTGGGAGCAGTACTTC. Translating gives CASSLGQGAWEQYF.

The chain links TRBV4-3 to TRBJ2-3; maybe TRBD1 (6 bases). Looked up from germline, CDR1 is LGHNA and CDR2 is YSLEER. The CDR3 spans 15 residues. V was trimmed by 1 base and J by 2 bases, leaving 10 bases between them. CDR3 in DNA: TGCGCCAGCAGCCAAGGGGGGCCTTCCACAGATACGCAGTATTTT. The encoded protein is CASSQGGPSTDTQYF.

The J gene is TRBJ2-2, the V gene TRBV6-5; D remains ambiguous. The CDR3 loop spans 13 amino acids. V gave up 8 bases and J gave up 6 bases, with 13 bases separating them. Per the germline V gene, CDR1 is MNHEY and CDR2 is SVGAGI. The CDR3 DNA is TGTGCCAGCGGCTTAGTAGGTCCCGGGGAGCTGTTTTTT. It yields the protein CASGLVGPGELFF.

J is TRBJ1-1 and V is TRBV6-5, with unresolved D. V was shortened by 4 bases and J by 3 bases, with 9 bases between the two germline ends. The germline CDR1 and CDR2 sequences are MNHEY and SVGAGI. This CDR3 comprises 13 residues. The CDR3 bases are TGTGCCAGCAGTTTCCGACCGGACACTGAAGCTTTCTTT. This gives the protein CASSFRPDTEAFF.

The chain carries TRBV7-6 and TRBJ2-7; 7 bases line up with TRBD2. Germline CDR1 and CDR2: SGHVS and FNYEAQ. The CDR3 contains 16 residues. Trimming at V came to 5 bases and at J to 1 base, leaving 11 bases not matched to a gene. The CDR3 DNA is TGTGCCAGCAGCGTAGAAGGGGCTAGCGGTTCCTACGAGCAGTACTTC. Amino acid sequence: CASSVEGASGSYEQYF.

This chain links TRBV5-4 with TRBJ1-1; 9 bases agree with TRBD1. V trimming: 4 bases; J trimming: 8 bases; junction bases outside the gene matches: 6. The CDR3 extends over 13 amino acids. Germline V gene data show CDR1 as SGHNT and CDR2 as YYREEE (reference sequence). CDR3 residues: CASSPWTGAEAFF. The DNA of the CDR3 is TGTGCCAGCAGCCCATGGACAGGGGCCGAAGCTTTCTTT.

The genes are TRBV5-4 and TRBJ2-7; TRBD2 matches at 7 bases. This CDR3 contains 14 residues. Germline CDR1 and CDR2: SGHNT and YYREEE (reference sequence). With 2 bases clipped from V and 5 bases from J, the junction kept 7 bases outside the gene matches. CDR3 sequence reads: CASSFAGVWDEQYF. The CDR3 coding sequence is TGTGCCAGCAGCTTTGCGGGAGTCTGGGACGAGCAGTACTTC.